These 24 T cell receptor beta chains were sequenced from one sample in a study of identifying expanded T cells in peripheral blood. Assay: immunoSEQ multiplex PCR; the TCRdb copy retains only in-frame clones and omits some. Found here are some 90,000 clones, approximately 83% of them singletons; the top ten hold approximately 5.6%. Source material: blood. The receptors stem from a person aged 18 to 75 in good health.

The V gene is TRBV10-3, the J gene TRBJ1-2; weak D call: TRBD1 (5 bases). The CDR3 is 18 residues long. V was cut by 3 bases and J by 3 bases, with 23 bases left in between. Germline V lookup: CDR1 ENHRY, CDR2 SYGVKD. As DNA, the CDR3 is TGTGCCATCAGTGACCCCTCGGCGGGACGGTCACTGTACTATGGCTACACCTTC. Amino acids: CAISDPSAGRSLYYGYTF.

The chain recombines TRBV11-3 with TRBJ2-1; 12 bases are a match to TRBD1. This CDR3 spans 16 amino acids. Per the germline V gene, CDR1 is SGHNT and CDR2 is YENEEA. The J segment lost 10 bases and the V segment lost 5 bases, leaving 12 bases of the junction unmatched. CDR3 bases: TGTGCCAGCAGCACCACACCGGGACAGGGGGCGAGGGAGCAGTTCTTC. It yields the protein CASSTTPGQGAREQFF.

This clone was recorded once. V and J are TRBV6-6 and TRBJ1-3; D is possibly TRBD1 (6 bases). The ends were cut back, 8 bases at V and 0 bases at J, with 17 bases in the middle. The CDR3 is 16 amino acids. Germline V gene lookup returns CDR1 MNHNY and CDR2 SVGAGI (reference sequence). In DNA form, the CDR3 reads TGTGCCAGCGGGGGCCAGACCGTGACCTCTGGAAACACCATATATTTT. It translates to CASGGQTVTSGNTIYF.

This CDR3 is CASRYGGENTEAFF. Written as DNA, the CDR3 is TGTGCCAGCAGGTATGGGGGGGAGAACACTGAAGCTTTCTTT. The gene calls are TRBV6-1 and TRBJ1-1; TRBD1 is a possible D gene (5 bases). Germline CDR1 MNHNS, CDR2 SASEGT. Trimming cost V 6 bases and J 1 base, with 12 bases left between them. This CDR3 has 14 residues.

The V and J genes are TRBV2 and TRBJ2-7; D possibly matches TRBD1 or TRBD2 (5 bases each). Per germline, CDR1 SNHLY and CDR2 FYNNEI. The CDR3 sequence is 15 residues long. The V end was cut by 8 bases, the J end by 2 bases, with 19 bases between. CDR3 nucleotide sequence: TGTGCCAGCTGTCCCGGGACGGAAACAACCTACGAGCAGTACTTC. This sequence encodes CASCPGTETTYEQYF. Filled out from reference TRBV2 and TRBJ2-7, the complete variable domain reads EPEVTQTPSHQVTQMGQEVILRCVPISNHLYFYWYRQILGQKVEFLVSFYNNEISEKSEIFDDQFSVERPDGSNFTLKIRSTKLEDSAMYFCASCPGTETTYEQYFGPGTRLTVT.

In this sample, this clone turned up a few times. This sequence joins TRBV7-9 and TRBJ1-1; D gene ambiguous. V gave up 8 bases and J gave up 1 base, with 11 bases separating them. Germline assignment: CDR1 SEHNR and CDR2 FQNEAQ (reference sequence). CDR3 length equals 13 residues. CDR3 sequence: CASGLYRNTEAFF. The DNA for the CDR3 is TGTGCCAGCGGCCTATACAGGAACACTGAAGCTTTCTTT.

The CDR3 DNA reads as TGCGCCAGCAGCTTTCAGCAAGCCTACAATGAGCAGTTCTTC. Translating it yields CASSFQQAYNEQFF. V gene TRBV5-1 combines with J gene TRBJ2-1, with no clear D. Germline V gives CDR1 SGHRS, CDR2 YFSETQ. This CDR3 has 14 residues. Trimming removed 2 bases from V and 2 bases from J, with 8 bases in between. The entire variable domain, with the rest obtained from reference TRBV5-1 and TRBJ2-1, is as follows: KAGVTQTPRYLIKTRGQQVTLSCSPISGHRSVSWYQQTPGQGLQFLFEYFSETQRNKGNFPGRFSGRQFSNSRSEMNVSTLELGDSALYLCASSFQQAYNEQFFGPGTRLTVL.

The rearrangement joins TRBV10-2 to TRBJ1-2; D is ambiguous. Per the germline V gene, CDR1 is WSHSY and CDR2 is SAAADI. V lost 5 bases to trimming and J lost 8 bases, with 15 bases between them. CDR3 length: 13 residues. In DNA form, the CDR3 reads TGCGCCAGCAGTTACATAACCAAGGAAGGCTACACCTTC. Residues: CASSYITKEGYTF.

This clone occurred once. The chain has TRBV7-8 and TRBJ2-7; possible D gene TRBD1, 6 bases. V lost 5 bases and J 3 bases, leaving 14 bases between the germline ends. This CDR3 is 14 amino acids long. The germline CDR1 and CDR2 sequences are SGHVS and FQNEAQ. The CDR3 DNA reads TGTGCCAGCAGCCATTGGACAGTTTACTACGAGCAGTACTTC. It translates to CASSHWTVYYEQYF.

The rearrangement uses TRBV5-4 and TRBJ2-1, with D tentatively TRBD2 (6 bases). Per germline, CDR1 SGHNT and CDR2 YYREEE (reference sequence). The CDR3 totals 13 residues. The V end was cut by 0 bases, the J end by 6 bases, with 7 bases between. CDR3 DNA: TGTGCCAGCAGCTTGGTCGGGGGCAATGAGCAGTTCTTC. Its protein is CASSLVGGNEQFF.

The chain couples TRBV18 to TRBJ1-2, with D unresolved. V was pared by 6 bases and J by 4 bases, with 27 bases between. The CDR3 consists of 18 residues. The germline gives CDR1 KGHSH, CDR2 LQKENI. In DNA form, the CDR3 reads TGTGCCAGCTCCCGACTCAAAACTCCGACACCACTGGGCTATGGCTACACCTTC. This gives the protein CASSRLKTPTPLGYGYTF. The variable domain in full, with the rest retrieved from reference TRBV18 and TRBJ1-2, is NAGVMQNPRHLVRRRGQEARLRCSPMKGHSHVYWYRQLPEEGLKFMVYLQKENIIDESGMPKERFSAEFPKEGPSILRIQQVVRGDSAAYFCASSRLKTPTPLGYGYTFGSGTRLTVV.

The chain carries TRBV7-5 and TRBJ1-5; the table names TRBD1, a call not compared with the DNA. TRBV7-5 is a documented pseudogene. The CDR3 has 13 residues. The CDR3 protein is CARSQGIEEPQHF. The DNA for the CDR3 is TGTGCCAGAAGCCAGGGGATAGAAGAGCCCCAGCATTTT.

This clone has just one count. This sequence joins TRBV4-1 and TRBJ1-6, with D hard to call. The CDR3 spans 16 residues. Germline lookup yields CDR1 MGHRA and CDR2 YSYEKL. Trimming stripped 0 bases from V and 6 bases from J, with 12 bases between. The CDR3 spells CASSQERYTFNSPLHF. Written as DNA, the CDR3 is TGCGCCAGCAGCCAAGAGAGGTACACGTTTAATTCACCCCTCCACTTT.

DNA of the CDR3: TGTGCCAGCAGCTCTAGCAGGGGCGCGGGTTGGAACACTGAAGCTTTCTTT. It yields the protein CASSSSRGAGWNTEAFF. The J gene is TRBJ1-1, the V gene TRBV7-2; D perhaps matches TRBD1 (6 bases). This CDR3 is 17 amino acids long. The germline CDR1 and CDR2 sequences are SGHTA and FQGNSA. The germline V and J ends were trimmed by 4 bases and 1 base, with 19 bases remaining between them.

V usage is TRBV7-9 and J usage is TRBJ2-7; no firm D call. V lost 0 bases and J lost 3, with 9 bases in between. The CDR3 is 14 amino acids. Germline loops: CDR1 SEHNR, CDR2 FQNEAQ (reference sequence). The CDR3 here is CASSLAGINYEQYF. In DNA form, the CDR3 reads TGTGCCAGCAGCTTAGCTGGTATCAACTACGAGCAGTACTTC. The variable domain in full, with the rest retrieved from reference TRBV7-9 and TRBJ2-7, is DTGVSQNPRHKITKRGQNVTFRCDPISEHNRLYWYRQTLGQGPEFLTYFQNEAQLEKSRLLSDRFSAERPKGSFSTLEIQRTEQGDSAMYLCASSLAGINYEQYFGPGTRLTVT.

The chain is built from TRBV10-3 and TRBJ2-2; D unclear. The CDR3 consists of 15 residues. V shed 0 bases and J shed 4 bases, with 9 bases lying between them. Germline lookup yields CDR1 ENHRY and CDR2 SYGVKD. For the CDR3, the DNA is TGTGCCATCAGTGAGTCCAAGGGAAGCACCGGGGAGCTGTTTTTT. Protein product: CAISESKGSTGELFF.

The sample holds many counts of this clone. The genes are TRBV10-2 and TRBJ1-6, with D possibly being TRBD1 (6 bases). Deletions cut 3 bases from V and 9 bases from J, with 9 bases between. Germline V gene data show CDR1 as WSHSY and CDR2 as SAAADI. This CDR3 is 13 amino acids long. Here the CDR3 DNA reads TGCGCCAGCAGTGAAGGACAGAGTTCACCCCTCCACTTT. Protein product: CASSEGQSSPLHF.

CDR3 in amino acids: CASSLDRRDRKAFF. The CDR3, as DNA: TGTGCCAGCAGCTTAGATCGGAGGGACAGGAAAGCTTTCTTT. This chain uses TRBV11-3 with TRBJ1-1; 8 positions agree with TRBD1. The length of the CDR3 is 14 residues. V dropped 0 bases and J dropped 9; count of bases not matched to a gene: 6. CDR1 and CDR2 (germline): SGHNT, YENEEA.

The chain joins TRBV11-3 to TRBJ1-6; D might be TRBD1 (6 bases). This CDR3 spans 15 amino acids. V was shortened by 7 bases and J by 6 bases, with 16 bases between the two germline ends. The germline gives CDR1 SGHNT, CDR2 YENEEA. CDR3 protein: CASTPGDTLNSPLHF. CDR3 coding DNA: TGTGCCAGCACCCCAGGGGACACCCTTAATTCACCCCTCCACTTT.

The V call is TRBV9, the J call TRBJ2-7; TRBD1 aligns across 9 bases. Germline CDR1 SGDLS, CDR2 YYNGEE. This CDR3 comprises 14 residues. V lost 10 bases, J lost 6 bases, and 14 bases stayed unmatched. As DNA, the CDR3 is TGTGCCCCATCCCCCCGGACAGGGGAATGCGAGCAGTACTTC. Its protein is CAPSPRTGECEQYF.

Concerning this clone itself: Other nucleotide sequences in the sample specify the same CDR3. The chain employs TRBV18 and TRBJ1-4; TRBD1 aligns across 10 bases. With V trimmed by 3 bases and J by 5 bases, 0 bases remained unmatched. Germline values: CDR1 KGHSH, CDR2 LQKENI. The CDR3 spans 14 residues. The DNA of the CDR3 is TGTGCCAGCTCACCGGACAGGGGGAATGAAAAACTGTTTTTT. Its protein is CASSPDRGNEKLFF.

The chain uses TRBV5-1 and TRBJ1-6; TRBD1 agrees at 10 bases. The CDR3 totals 15 residues. Germline trimming cut 5 bases from V and 7 bases from J; bases unmatched to any gene: 6. Germline V CDR1 and CDR2: SGHRS, YFSETQ. CDR3 sequence: CASRPGTGENSPLHF. The CDR3 DNA follows: TGCGCCAGCAGACCTGGGACAGGGGAAAATTCACCCCTCCACTTT.

This chain connects TRBV7-2 to TRBJ2-5; D might be TRBD1 or TRBD2, each matching 5 bases. The germline CDR1 and CDR2 sequences are SGHTA and FQGNSA. The CDR3 has 12 amino acids. The V and J ends lost 5 bases and 7 bases respectively, with 11 bases between them. The chain's CDR3 is CASSPTRGTQYF. In DNA, the CDR3 is TGTGCCAGCAGCCCAACGAGGGGGACCCAGTACTTC.

Concerning this clone: A junction end diverges from the germline sequence, so it may reflect a read error. The rearrangement joins TRBV7-2 to TRBJ2-3; 9 bases align to TRBD2. Per germline, CDR1 SGHTA and CDR2 FQGNSA. The length of the CDR3 is 14 residues. The DNA of the CDR3 is TGTGCCAGCAGCCTAGCGGGGTCGTGGGATACGCAGTATTTT. Its protein is CASSLAGSWDTQYF.